The subject of this entry is one TCR beta chain. Its antigen specificity is not known. Base quality data are lacking; no much larger clone is found one base away. Each collaborating institution followed its own protocols to collect whole blood in K2EDTA tubes. For TCRbeta analysis, collaborators shipped samples in one of three forms: frozen whole blood, isolated PBMCs, or DNA extracted from either of those sample types. The data derive from a study of blood T cell repertoires in COVID-19 (dated by TCRdb to 2018 to 2020). Broadly, across the study: Samples covering the acute and convalescent phases of COVID-19 were provided by collaborators in the United States, Italy and Spain. The prospective study material was composed of cDNA or gDNA derived from T cells, B-cell-depleted T cells, or PBMCs. The dataset comprised deeply sampled blood TCRbeta repertoires from subjects exposed to, actively infected with, or recovered from COVID-19. The repertoires were made available in a free public database intended to serve as a resource for research on the immune response to SARS-CoV-2. The samples were drawn from the first 160 participants of the ongoing ImmuneRACE study and from 950 to 1,500 subjects provided by 6 global collaborators. Sample metadata almost always included a de-identified subject ID, COVID-19 status, age in years and sex. HLA class I and class II types, where available, came from metadata supplied by the sample provider rather than from assay-based typing.

TCRbeta CDR3 regions were amplified from genomic DNA by means of the immunoSEQ Assay, a bias-controlled multiplex PCR. The authors' analysis ran thus. Nucleated cell counts per sample were estimated from amplification of reference gene primers within the assay. To quantify the absolute abundance of each unique TCRbeta CDR3 rearrangement, sequence reads were collapsed and filtered. For each sample, productive Simpson clonality was calculated as the square root of Simpson's diversity index over productive rearrangements. TCRdb stores this immuneACCESS table with in-frame sequences only. Part of the clones is absent; in the studies checked, under half of the shortfall reflects unresolved V genes, and no reason is known for the rest. That table furnishes V, J and clone size, whereas the DNA furnished D and trimming. The sample data list approximately 160,000 clones, and over 90% of these were observed just once. The ten most abundant clones make up 0.5% to 0.6% of the sample.

Points the paper makes about the study in general: The quantity of clinical and demographic metadata differed by source and by participant and was supplied without curation.

This clonotype was sampled from a man in his fifties or sixties with acute or convalescent COVID-19. The sequenced sample was peripheral blood.

The DNA sequence follows: TGTGCCAGCAGCTTAGACAGGGTTCAGCCCCAGCATTTT. This gives the protein CASSLDRVQPQHF. The chain is made from TRBV7-9 and TRBJ1-5, with TRBD1 as a weak D call on 6 bases. Deletion took 1 base off V and 6 bases off J, with a span of 7 bases between the germline ends. According to the germline V gene (reference sequence), CDR1 reads SEHNR and CDR2 reads FQNEAQ. The CDR3 spans 13 residues, from the cysteine through the phenylalanine. The CDR3 DNA has 39 bases and is translated from base 1.